The present T cell receptor (beta chain) was sequenced within a study of T cell responses to AZD1222 COVID-19 vaccine. Findings of the study overall: A mostly white British donor set with more females was recruited, and clonal diversity was possibly underestimated.

The CDR3 spans 14 residues. The V and J ends lost 4 bases and 0 bases, in that order; junction bases with no gene match: 2. CDR1 is KGHSY and CDR2 is FQNENV in the germline V gene. This clone appeared a single time. Its antigen remains unknown. Only in-frame clones appear in the TCRdb table, and some are missing; sequencing was by immunoSEQ multiplex PCR. Among about 110,000 clones, 80% to 90% were seen once, and the ten largest hold roughly 4.3%. This sequence joins TRBV16 and TRBJ1-1, with TRBD1 identical over 7 bases. This receptor was taken from an adult who received the AZD1222 COVID-19 vaccine. The specimen comprised peripheral blood, sampled 28 days after the second AZD1222 dose. The CDR3 bases are TGTGCCAGCAGCCTTCAGGGGGTGAACACTGAAGCTTTCTTT. This encodes CASSLQGVNTEAFF.